This TCR beta chain was identified in a study of T cell changes during pregnancy in multiple sclerosis. Trimming cost V 4 bases and J 2 bases; bases outside gene matches: 5. CDR1 and CDR2 from the germline V gene are MNHEY and SVGAGI. The CDR3 spans 15 residues. Profiling relied on immunoSEQ multiplex PCR, and the TCRdb table lists in-frame clones only, not all of them. The sample carries about 60,000 clones, approximately 93% recorded once. This receptor was identified in a female donor with multiple sclerosis, enrolled in a pregnancy study. The sequenced sample was CD8+ T cells from peripheral blood mononuclear cells, obtained in the second trimester of pregnancy. The chain combines TRBV6-5 with TRBJ2-5; 9 positions agree with TRBD2. CDR3 DNA sequence: TGTGCCAGCAGTTTCAGGACTAGCGAACAAGAGACCCAGTACTTC. Translated, it gives CASSFRTSEQETQYF.